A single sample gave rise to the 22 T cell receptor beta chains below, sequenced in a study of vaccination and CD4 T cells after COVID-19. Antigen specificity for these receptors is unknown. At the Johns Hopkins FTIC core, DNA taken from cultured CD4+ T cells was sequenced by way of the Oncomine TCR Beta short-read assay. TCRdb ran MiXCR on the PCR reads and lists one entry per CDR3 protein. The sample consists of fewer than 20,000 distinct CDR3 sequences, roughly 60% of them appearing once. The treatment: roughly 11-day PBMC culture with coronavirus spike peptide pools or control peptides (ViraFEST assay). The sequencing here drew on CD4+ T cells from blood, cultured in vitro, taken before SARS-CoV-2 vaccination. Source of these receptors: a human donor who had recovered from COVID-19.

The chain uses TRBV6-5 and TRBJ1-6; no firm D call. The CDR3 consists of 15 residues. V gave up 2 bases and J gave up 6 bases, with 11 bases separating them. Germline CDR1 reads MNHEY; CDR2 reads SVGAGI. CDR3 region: CASSYAGRSNSPLHF. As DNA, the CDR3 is TGTGCCAGCAGTTACGCAGGACGGAGTAATTCACCCCTCCACTTT.

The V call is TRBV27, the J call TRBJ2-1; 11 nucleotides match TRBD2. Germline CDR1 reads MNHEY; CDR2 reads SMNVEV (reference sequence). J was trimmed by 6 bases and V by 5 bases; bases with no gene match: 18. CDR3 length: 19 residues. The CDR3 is CASSTRLAGSGLGLNEQFF. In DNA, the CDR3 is TGTGCCAGCAGTACCCGACTAGCGGGGAGTGGTCTGGGTCTCAATGAGCAGTTCTTC.

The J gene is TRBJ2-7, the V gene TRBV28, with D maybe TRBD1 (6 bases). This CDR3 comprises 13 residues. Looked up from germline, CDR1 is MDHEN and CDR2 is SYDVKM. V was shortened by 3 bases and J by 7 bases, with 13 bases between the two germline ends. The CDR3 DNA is TGTGCCAGCAGTTTGGGGCAGGGGAGAGAGCAGTACTTC. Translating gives CASSLGQGREQYF.

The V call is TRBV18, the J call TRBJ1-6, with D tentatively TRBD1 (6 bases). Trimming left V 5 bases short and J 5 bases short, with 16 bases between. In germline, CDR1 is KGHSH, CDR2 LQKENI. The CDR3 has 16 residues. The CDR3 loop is CASSIWGQRDNSPLHF. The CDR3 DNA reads TGTGCCAGCTCAATCTGGGGGCAAAGAGATAATTCACCCCTCCACTTT.

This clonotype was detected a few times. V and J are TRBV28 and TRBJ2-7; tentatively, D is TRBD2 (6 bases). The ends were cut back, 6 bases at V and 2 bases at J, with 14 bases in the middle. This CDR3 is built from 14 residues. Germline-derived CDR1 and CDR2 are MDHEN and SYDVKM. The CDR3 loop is CASRGRTTAYEQYF. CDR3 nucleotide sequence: TGTGCCAGCAGGGGGAGGACTACCGCCTACGAGCAGTACTTC.

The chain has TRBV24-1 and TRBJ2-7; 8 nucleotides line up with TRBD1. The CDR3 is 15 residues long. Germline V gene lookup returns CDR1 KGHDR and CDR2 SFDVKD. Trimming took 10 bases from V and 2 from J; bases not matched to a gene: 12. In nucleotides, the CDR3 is TGTGCCACAGCGGCTTCGGGACAGGCACCCTACGAGCAGTACTTC. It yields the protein CATAASGQAPYEQYF.

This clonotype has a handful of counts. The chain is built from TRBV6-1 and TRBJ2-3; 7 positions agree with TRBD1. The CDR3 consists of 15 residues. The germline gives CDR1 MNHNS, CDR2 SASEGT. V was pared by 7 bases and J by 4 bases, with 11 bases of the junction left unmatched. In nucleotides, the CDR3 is TGTGCCAGCAATCCCCGGACAGGAATCGCAGATACGCAGTATTTT. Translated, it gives CASNPRTGIADTQYF.

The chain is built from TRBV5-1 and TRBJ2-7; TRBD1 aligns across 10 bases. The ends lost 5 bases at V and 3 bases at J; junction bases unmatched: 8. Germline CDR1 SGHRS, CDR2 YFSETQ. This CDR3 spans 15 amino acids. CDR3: CASSLRQGANYEQYF. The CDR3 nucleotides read TGCGCCAGCAGTTTACGACAGGGGGCGAACTACGAGCAGTACTTC.

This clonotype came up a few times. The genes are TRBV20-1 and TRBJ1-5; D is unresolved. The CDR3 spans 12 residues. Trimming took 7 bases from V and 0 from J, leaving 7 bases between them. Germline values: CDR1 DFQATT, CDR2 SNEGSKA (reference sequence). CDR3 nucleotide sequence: TGCAGTGGTCGGACTAGCAATCAGCCCCAGCATTTT. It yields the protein CSGRTSNQPQHF.

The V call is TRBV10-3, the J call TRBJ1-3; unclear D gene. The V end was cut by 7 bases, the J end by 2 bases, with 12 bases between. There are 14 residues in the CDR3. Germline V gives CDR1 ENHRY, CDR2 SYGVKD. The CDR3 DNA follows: TGTGCCATCAAAAGCAAGCACCCTGGAAACACCATATATTTT. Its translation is CAIKSKHPGNTIYF.

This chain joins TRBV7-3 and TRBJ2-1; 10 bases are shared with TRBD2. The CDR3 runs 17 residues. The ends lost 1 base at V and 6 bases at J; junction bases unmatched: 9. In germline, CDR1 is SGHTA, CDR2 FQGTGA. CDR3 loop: CASSLMVLAGGGNEQFF. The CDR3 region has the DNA TGTGCCAGCAGCTTAATGGTGTTAGCGGGAGGAGGCAATGAGCAGTTCTTC.

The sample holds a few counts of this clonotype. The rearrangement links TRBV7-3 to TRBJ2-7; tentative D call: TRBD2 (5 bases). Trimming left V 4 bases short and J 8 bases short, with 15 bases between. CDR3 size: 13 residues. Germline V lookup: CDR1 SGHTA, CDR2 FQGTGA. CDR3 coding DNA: TGTGCCAGCAGCTGGAACATAGGACTCCAGCAGTACTTC. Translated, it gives CASSWNIGLQQYF.

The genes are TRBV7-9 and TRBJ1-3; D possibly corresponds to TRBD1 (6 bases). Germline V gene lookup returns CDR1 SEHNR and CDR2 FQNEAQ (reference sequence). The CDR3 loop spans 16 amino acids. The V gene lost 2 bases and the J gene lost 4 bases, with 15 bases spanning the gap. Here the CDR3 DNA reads TGTGCCAGCAGCTTAAGTGGCAGGGGTTTCGGAAACACCATATATTTT. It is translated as CASSLSGRGFGNTIYF.

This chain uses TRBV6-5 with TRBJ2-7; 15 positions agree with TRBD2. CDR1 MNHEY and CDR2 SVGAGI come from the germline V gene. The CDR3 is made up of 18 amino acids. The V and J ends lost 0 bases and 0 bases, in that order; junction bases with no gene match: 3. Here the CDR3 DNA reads TGTGCCAGCAGTTACTCGACGGGACTAGCGGGAGGCTCCTACGAGCAGTACTTC. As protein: CASSYSTGLAGGSYEQYF.

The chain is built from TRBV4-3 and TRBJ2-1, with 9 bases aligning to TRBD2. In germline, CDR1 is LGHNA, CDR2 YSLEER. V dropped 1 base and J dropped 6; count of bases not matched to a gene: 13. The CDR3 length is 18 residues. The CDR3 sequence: CASSQGGSGSFSRNEQFF. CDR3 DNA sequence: TGCGCCAGCAGCCAAGGTGGTAGCGGGAGCTTTTCTCGCAATGAGCAGTTCTTC.

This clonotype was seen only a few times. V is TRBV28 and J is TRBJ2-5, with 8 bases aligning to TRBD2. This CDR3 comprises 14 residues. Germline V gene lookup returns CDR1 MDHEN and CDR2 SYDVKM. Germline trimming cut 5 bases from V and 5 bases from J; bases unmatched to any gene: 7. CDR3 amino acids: CASSTPGLDETQYF. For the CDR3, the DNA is TGTGCCAGCAGTACCCCGGGACTAGACGAGACCCAGTACTTC.

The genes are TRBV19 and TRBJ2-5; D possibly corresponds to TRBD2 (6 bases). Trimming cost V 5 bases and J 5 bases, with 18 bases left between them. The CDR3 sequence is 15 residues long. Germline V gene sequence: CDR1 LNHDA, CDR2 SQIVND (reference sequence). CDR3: CASSPTEGVGETQYF. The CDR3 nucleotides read TGTGCCAGTAGTCCCACGGAGGGAGTTGGGGAGACCCAGTACTTC.

CDR3 sequence (DNA): TGTGCCAGCATGGGGACAGGGTATCAGCCCCAGCATTTT. Its protein product is CASMGTGYQPQHF. The rearrangement links TRBV2 to TRBJ1-5; the match to TRBD1 covers 9 bases. CDR1 is SNHLY, CDR2 FYNNEI, per germline. The V gene end was trimmed by 7 bases and the J gene end by 5 bases; junction bases not matched to a gene: 3. CDR3 size: 13 residues.

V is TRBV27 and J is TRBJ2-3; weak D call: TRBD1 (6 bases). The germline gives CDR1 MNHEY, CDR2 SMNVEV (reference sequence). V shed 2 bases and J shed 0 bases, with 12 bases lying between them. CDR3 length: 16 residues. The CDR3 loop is CASSLLQGTSTDTQYF. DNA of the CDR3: TGTGCCAGCAGTTTACTACAGGGCACTAGCACAGATACGCAGTATTTT.

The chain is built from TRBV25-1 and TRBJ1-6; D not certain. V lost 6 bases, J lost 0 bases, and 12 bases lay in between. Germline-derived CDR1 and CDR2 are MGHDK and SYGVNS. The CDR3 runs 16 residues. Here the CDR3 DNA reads TGTGCCAGCAGGCACTCCGGGGTCTCCTATAATTCACCCCTCCACTTT. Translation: CASRHSGVSYNSPLHF.

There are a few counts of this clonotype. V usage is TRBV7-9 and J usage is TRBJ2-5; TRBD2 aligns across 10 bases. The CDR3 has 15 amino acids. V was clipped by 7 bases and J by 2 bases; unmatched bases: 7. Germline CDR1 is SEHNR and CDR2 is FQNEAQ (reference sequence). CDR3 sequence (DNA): TGTGCCAGCAACTCAGCGGGAGGGGGTCAAGAGACCCAGTACTTC. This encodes CASNSAGGGQETQYF.

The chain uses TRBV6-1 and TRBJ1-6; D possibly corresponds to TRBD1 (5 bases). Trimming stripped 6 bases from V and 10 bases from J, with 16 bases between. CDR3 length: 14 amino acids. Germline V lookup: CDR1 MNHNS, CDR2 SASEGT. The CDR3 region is CASSPVRGGSPLHF. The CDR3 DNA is TGTGCCAGCAGCCCCGTAAGGGGTGGATCACCCCTCCACTTT.